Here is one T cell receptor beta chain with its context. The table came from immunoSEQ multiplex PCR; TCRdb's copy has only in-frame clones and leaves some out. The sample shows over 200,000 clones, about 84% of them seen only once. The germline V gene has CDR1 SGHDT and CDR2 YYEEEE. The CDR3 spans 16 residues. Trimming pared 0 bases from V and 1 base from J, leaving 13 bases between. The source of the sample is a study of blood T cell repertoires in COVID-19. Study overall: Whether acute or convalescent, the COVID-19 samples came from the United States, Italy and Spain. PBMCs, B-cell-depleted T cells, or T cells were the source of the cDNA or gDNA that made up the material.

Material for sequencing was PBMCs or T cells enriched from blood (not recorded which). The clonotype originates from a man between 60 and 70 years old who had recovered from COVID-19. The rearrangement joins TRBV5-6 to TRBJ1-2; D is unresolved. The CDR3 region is CASSLGTGVFNYGYTF. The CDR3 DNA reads TGTGCCAGCAGCTTGGGAACGGGAGTTTTTAACTATGGCTACACCTTC.